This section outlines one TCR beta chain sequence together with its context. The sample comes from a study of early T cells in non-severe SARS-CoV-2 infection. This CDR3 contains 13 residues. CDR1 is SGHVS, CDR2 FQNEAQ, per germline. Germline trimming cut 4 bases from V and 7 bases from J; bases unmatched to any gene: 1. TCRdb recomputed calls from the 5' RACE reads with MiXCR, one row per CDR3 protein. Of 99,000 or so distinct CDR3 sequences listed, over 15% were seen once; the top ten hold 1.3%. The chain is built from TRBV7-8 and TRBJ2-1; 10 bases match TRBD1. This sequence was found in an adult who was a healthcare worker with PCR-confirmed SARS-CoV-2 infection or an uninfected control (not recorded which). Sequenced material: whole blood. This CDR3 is CASSSDRGNEQFF. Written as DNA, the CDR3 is TGTGCCAGCAGCTCGGACAGGGGGAATGAGCAGTTCTTC.